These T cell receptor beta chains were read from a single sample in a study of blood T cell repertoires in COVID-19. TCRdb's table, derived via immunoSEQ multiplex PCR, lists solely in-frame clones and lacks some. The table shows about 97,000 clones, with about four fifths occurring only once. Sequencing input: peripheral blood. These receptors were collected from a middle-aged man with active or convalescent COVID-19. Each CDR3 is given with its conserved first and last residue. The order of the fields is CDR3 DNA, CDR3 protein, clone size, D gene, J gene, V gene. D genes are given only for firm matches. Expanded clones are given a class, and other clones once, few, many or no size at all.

cdr3_nt: TGTGCCACCCAATTCGGGGAGACCCAGTACTTC
cdr3_aa: CATQFGETQYF
clone_size: NA
d_call: NA
j_call: TRBJ2-5
v_call: TRBV7-6

cdr3_nt: TGTGCCAGCAGTGACCGACAGGGAATGAACACTGAAGCTTTCTTT
cdr3_aa: CASSDRQGMNTEAFF
clone_size: NA
d_call: TRBD1
j_call: TRBJ1-1
v_call: TRBV6-1

cdr3_nt: TGTGCCAGCAGCGTAGGTCGGGGGGGTGCTAATGAGCAGTTCTTC
cdr3_aa: CASSVGRGGANEQFF
clone_size: NA
d_call: TRBD2
j_call: TRBJ2-1
v_call: TRBV9

cdr3_nt: TGTGCCAGCTCACCAACGGGACAACCTGTCTATGGCTACACCTTC
cdr3_aa: CASSPTGQPVYGYTF
clone_size: NA
d_call: NA
j_call: TRBJ1-2
v_call: TRBV18

cdr3_nt: TGCGCCAGCAGCTTGACAGGGGGGGTATATGGCTACACCTTC
cdr3_aa: CASSLTGGVYGYTF
clone_size: NA
d_call: TRBD1
j_call: TRBJ1-2
v_call: TRBV5-1

cdr3_nt: TGCGCCAGCAGTGAATACAGCTCCTACGAGCAGTACTTC
cdr3_aa: CASSEYSSYEQYF
clone_size: NA
d_call: NA
j_call: TRBJ2-7
v_call: TRBV10-1

cdr3_nt: TGTGCCAGCAGCCCCCGTCCGGGACAGGGCTACAATGAGCAGTTCTTC
cdr3_aa: CASSPRPGQGYNEQFF
clone_size: many
d_call: TRBD1
j_call: TRBJ2-1
v_call: TRBV7-9

cdr3_nt: TGTGCCAGCAGTGACTCGAGTGGGGGGGGGACAGATACGCAGTATTTT
cdr3_aa: CASSDSSGGGTDTQYF
clone_size: NA
d_call: TRBD2
j_call: TRBJ2-3
v_call: TRBV6-4

cdr3_nt: TGCGCCAGCAGCTGGGACAGGGGGGGCGCAGATACGCAGTATTTT
cdr3_aa: CASSWDRGGADTQYF
clone_size: NA
d_call: TRBD1
j_call: TRBJ2-3
v_call: TRBV5-1

cdr3_nt: TGTGCCTGGAGTCTAACCCCCTATGGTGGCTACACCTTC
cdr3_aa: CAWSLTPYGGYTF
clone_size: NA
d_call: NA
j_call: TRBJ1-2
v_call: TRBV30

cdr3_nt: TGTGCCAGCAGCCCCGCTTGGGCGCTAGCGGGGGGCACAGATACGCAGTATTTT
cdr3_aa: CASSPAWALAGGTDTQYF
clone_size: NA
d_call: TRBD2
j_call: TRBJ2-3
v_call: TRBV5-8

cdr3_nt: TGTGCCGGAGGGACAGCAAACACCATATATTTT
cdr3_aa: CAGGTANTIYF
clone_size: few
d_call: TRBD1
j_call: TRBJ1-3
v_call: TRBV3-1/TRBV3-2

cdr3_nt: TGTGCCAGCAGAAGACTAGCCTCTAGCACAGATACGCAGTATTTT
cdr3_aa: CASRRLASSTDTQYF
clone_size: large
d_call: TRBD2
j_call: TRBJ2-3
v_call: TRBV6-6

cdr3_nt: TGTGCCAGCAGCCAAGTTGGACAGCTCGGGGCCAACGTCCTGACTTTC
cdr3_aa: CASSQVGQLGANVLTF
clone_size: few
d_call: NA
j_call: TRBJ2-6
v_call: TRBV14

cdr3_nt: TGTGCCAGCAGCCTTGGTGGCGTTCAGGGATATGGCTACACCTTC
cdr3_aa: CASSLGGVQGYGYTF
clone_size: NA
d_call: NA
j_call: TRBJ1-2
v_call: TRBV7-9

cdr3_nt: TGTGCCATCAGCGCAGGGGGCACAGAGACCCAGTACTTC
cdr3_aa: CAISAGGTETQYF
clone_size: NA
d_call: TRBD1
j_call: TRBJ2-5
v_call: TRBV10-3

cdr3_nt: TGCGCCAGCAGCCAAGGGGTCAGCGGGGGGGCCTGGGGGCCCACAGATACGCAGTATTTT
cdr3_aa: CASSQGVSGGAWGPTDTQYF
clone_size: once
d_call: TRBD2
j_call: TRBJ2-3
v_call: TRBV4-3

cdr3_nt: TGTGCCAGCAGCCTGGACAGGGACTACGAGCAGTACTTC
cdr3_aa: CASSLDRDYEQYF
clone_size: NA
d_call: TRBD1
j_call: TRBJ2-7
v_call: TRBV6-5

cdr3_nt: TGTGCCAGCTCACCCCGCGGGGGTTCTGCTCCCGGGGAGCTGTTTTTT
cdr3_aa: CASSPRGGSAPGELFF
clone_size: NA
d_call: TRBD2
j_call: TRBJ2-2
v_call: TRBV18

cdr3_nt: TGTGCCAGCAGCGAGGGACATTCCGGATCACCCCTCCACTTT
cdr3_aa: CASSEGHSGSPLHF
clone_size: once
d_call: NA
j_call: TRBJ1-6
v_call: TRBV9

cdr3_nt: TGTGCCTGGAAGGTAGCGGGGCAAGAGACCCAGTACTTC
cdr3_aa: CAWKVAGQETQYF
clone_size: NA
d_call: TRBD2
j_call: TRBJ2-5
v_call: TRBV30

cdr3_nt: TGCAGCGCTCTCGGGGGGGCCACAGATACGCAGTATTTT
cdr3_aa: CSALGGATDTQYF
clone_size: NA
d_call: TRBD2
j_call: TRBJ2-3
v_call: TRBV29-1

cdr3_nt: TGTGCCTGGAGTGAGAAGGACCCGGGACAGCGCTATTCACCCCTCCACTTT
cdr3_aa: CAWSEKDPGQRYSPLHF
clone_size: NA
d_call: TRBD1
j_call: TRBJ1-6
v_call: TRBV30

cdr3_nt: TGTGCCAGCAGCGCCGAGCTGACAGGGGGGTCTGAAAAACTGTTTTTT
cdr3_aa: CASSAELTGGSEKLFF
clone_size: NA
d_call: TRBD1
j_call: TRBJ1-4
v_call: TRBV7-3

cdr3_nt: TGTGCCAGTAATTTGGGGCCTTCTTTGGAAAAGCAGTACTTC
cdr3_aa: CASNLGPSLEKQYF
clone_size: NA
d_call: NA
j_call: TRBJ2-7
v_call: TRBV19

cdr3_nt: TGTGCCAGCAGTGCGCGAGGTACCGGGGAGCTGTTTTTT
cdr3_aa: CASSARGTGELFF
clone_size: NA
d_call: NA
j_call: TRBJ2-2
v_call: TRBV2

cdr3_nt: TGTGCCAGCAGTCAAGGGGAGGACGGTAATGACGAGCAGTACTTC
cdr3_aa: CASSQGEDGNDEQYF
clone_size: NA
d_call: NA
j_call: TRBJ2-7
v_call: TRBV2

cdr3_nt: TGCAGTGCTAGTTGGGACAGGGGATCTGAAGCTTTCTTT
cdr3_aa: CSASWDRGSEAFF
clone_size: NA
d_call: TRBD1
j_call: TRBJ1-1
v_call: TRBV20-1

cdr3_nt: TGTGCCAGCAGTGCGCACGCGGACACTGAAGCTTTCTTT
cdr3_aa: CASSAHADTEAFF
clone_size: NA
d_call: NA
j_call: TRBJ1-1
v_call: TRBV25-1

cdr3_nt: TGTGCCAGCAGTGACGGTCACCTGAATGGTTCACCCCTCCACTTT
cdr3_aa: CASSDGHLNGSPLHF
clone_size: many
d_call: NA
j_call: TRBJ1-6
v_call: TRBV25-1

cdr3_nt: TGTGCCAGCAGCTTAGCTGGGGCTAACGAGCAGTACTTC
cdr3_aa: CASSLAGANEQYF
clone_size: NA
d_call: NA
j_call: TRBJ2-7
v_call: TRBV7-2

cdr3_nt: TGTGCCAGTAGTTGGCAGAAGAACACTGAAGCTTTCTTT
cdr3_aa: CASSWQKNTEAFF
clone_size: NA
d_call: NA
j_call: TRBJ1-1
v_call: TRBV19

cdr3_nt: TGTGCCTCTAGCCCGGGACTAGCGGGAGAGACCCAGTACTTC
cdr3_aa: CASSPGLAGETQYF
clone_size: NA
d_call: TRBD2
j_call: TRBJ2-5
v_call: TRBV30

cdr3_nt: TGCGCCAGCAGCTTGGACAGCCCATCCTACGAGCAGTACTTC
cdr3_aa: CASSLDSPSYEQYF
clone_size: NA
d_call: NA
j_call: TRBJ2-7
v_call: TRBV5-1

cdr3_nt: TGTGCCAGCAGCTTCCGGACAGTTAGCTCTGGGGCCAACGTCCTGACTTTC
cdr3_aa: CASSFRTVSSGANVLTF
clone_size: NA
d_call: NA
j_call: TRBJ2-6
v_call: TRBV27

cdr3_nt: TGTGCCAGCAGCGTCCATATCGGGACCTACGAGCAGTACTTC
cdr3_aa: CASSVHIGTYEQYF
clone_size: NA
d_call: NA
j_call: TRBJ2-7
v_call: TRBV11-2

cdr3_nt: TGTGCCAGCAGTTTGCAGGGGACAAATAATCAGCCCCAGCATTTT
cdr3_aa: CASSLQGTNNQPQHF
clone_size: NA
d_call: NA
j_call: TRBJ1-5
v_call: TRBV28

cdr3_nt: TGTGCCTGGAACCCGGACAGGGTGAACACTGAAGCTTTCTTT
cdr3_aa: CAWNPDRVNTEAFF
clone_size: NA
d_call: TRBD1
j_call: TRBJ1-1
v_call: TRBV30

cdr3_nt: TGTGCCAGCAGTTTCCGCGGGACAGGGTCCTACAATGAGCAGTTCTTC
cdr3_aa: CASSFRGTGSYNEQFF
clone_size: NA
d_call: TRBD1
j_call: TRBJ2-1
v_call: TRBV27

cdr3_nt: TGTGCCAGCAGCCAAGCCGCCTACGAGCAGTACTTC
cdr3_aa: CASSQAAYEQYF
clone_size: NA
d_call: NA
j_call: TRBJ2-7
v_call: TRBV3-1/TRBV3-2

cdr3_nt: TGCGCCAGCAGACTGGACGGGGGTAGTCAGCCCCAGCATTTT
cdr3_aa: CASRLDGGSQPQHF
clone_size: NA
d_call: NA
j_call: TRBJ1-5
v_call: TRBV5-1